This T cell receptor (beta chain) was identified during a study of blood T cell repertoires in COVID-19. Looking at the study overall: Recovered participants had two consecutive negative NP/OP PCR tests, healthcare professional clearance, or symptom resolution. Sites in the United States, Italy and Spain provided acute and convalescent COVID-19 samples. Sources were T cells, B-cell-depleted T cells, or PBMCs; the material itself was cDNA or gDNA.

Germline CDR1 and CDR2: SGHTA and FQGNSA. This CDR3 has 12 residues. Trimming pared 5 bases from V and 8 bases from J, leaving 12 bases between. Authors' methods: Using reference gene primer amplification, nucleated cell counts were estimated. Repertoires were generated with immunoSEQ multiplex PCR, while TCRdb's copy carries only in-frame clones and drops some. V, J and clone size are taken as reported in that table, and D and trimming were inferred from the DNA itself. The sample has fewer than 250,000 clones, roughly 87% seen once. This TCR derives from a man aged 30 to 39 in a cohort exposed to, infected with or recovered from COVID-19 (not recorded which). Sequenced input: PBMCs or T cells enriched from blood (not recorded which). The rearrangement links TRBV7-2 to TRBJ1-2; D may be TRBD1 (6 bases). CDR3 sequence: CASSVYREGYTF. As DNA, the CDR3 is TGTGCCAGCAGCGTCTACAGGGAAGGCTACACCTTC. Drawing the rest from reference TRBV7-2 and TRBJ1-2, the complete variable domain is GAGVSQSPSNKVTEKGKDVELRCDPISGHTALYWYRQSLGQGLEFLIYFQGNSAPDKSGLPSDRFSAERTGGSVSTLTIQRTQQEDSAVYLCASSVYREGYTFGSGTRLTVV.